A selection of T cell receptor beta chains follows, all from one sample in a study of shared clonotypes between healthy human individuals. Measured with immunoSEQ multiplex PCR; TCRdb has only the in-frame clones, and not every one. The repertoire holds some 2,400,000 clones, with roughly 95% as singletons. Sequencing was done on a sample of naive CD4+ T cells sorted from blood. These receptors were collected from a man between 18 and 29 years old in good health. CDR3s include the opening cysteine and the closing phenylalanine or tryptophan.

TRBJ1-5,TRBV29-1,CSVEGPDQPQHF
TRBJ2-5,TRBV10-3,CAIRTSGGAEETQYF
TRBJ1-4,TRBV6-5,CASSYATADNEKLFF
TRBJ2-7,TRBV6-5,CASSYQRGIYEQYF
TRBJ2-2,TRBV7-7,CASSPGNRGGGTGELFF
TRBJ2-7,TRBV9,CASSPGQSLYEQYF
TRBJ1-2,TRBV4-3,CASSSQREGVYGYTF
TRBJ2-4,TRBV10-1,CASSESSLAGKNIQYF
TRBJ1-3,TRBV2,CASIVMSSGNTIYF
TRBJ1-6,TRBV6-5,CASSPSTGGSSPLHF
TRBJ1-5,TRBV5-6,CASSSGTGNNQPQHF
TRBJ1-1,TRBV6-1,CASSGAGFTEAFF
TRBJ1-6,TRBV19,CASSISYLRYNSPLHF
TRBJ1-2,TRBV10-3,CAISESFLDGYTF
TRBJ2-1,TRBV4-1,CASSQPGLAINEQFF
TRBJ1-2,TRBV6-6,CASSYSYGGYGYTF
TRBJ2-1,TRBV14,CASSWLAGANEQFF
TRBJ2-1,TRBV6-6,CASLRLGGAGNEQFF
TRBJ1-5,TRBV10-3,CAISESGRVGQPQHF
TRBJ2-2,TRBV28,CASSFLRSHTGELFF
TRBJ1-2,TRBV7-9,CASSLGGGAYGYTF
TRBJ1-1,TRBV7-3,CASSLMQGASSEAFF
TRBJ1-3,TRBV7-4,CASSLERVQGALGNTIYF
TRBJ2-7,TRBV7-6,CASSLGLLAGAGYEQYF
TRBJ1-5,TRBV19,CASSTGQVGNQPQHF
TRBJ2-7,TRBV2,CASSGQGWEQYF
TRBJ2-7,TRBV30,CAWCGRGKYEQYF
TRBJ2-7,TRBV6-5,CASSYTTSGPYEQYF
TRBJ1-1,TRBV19,CASRPGQGKNTEAFF